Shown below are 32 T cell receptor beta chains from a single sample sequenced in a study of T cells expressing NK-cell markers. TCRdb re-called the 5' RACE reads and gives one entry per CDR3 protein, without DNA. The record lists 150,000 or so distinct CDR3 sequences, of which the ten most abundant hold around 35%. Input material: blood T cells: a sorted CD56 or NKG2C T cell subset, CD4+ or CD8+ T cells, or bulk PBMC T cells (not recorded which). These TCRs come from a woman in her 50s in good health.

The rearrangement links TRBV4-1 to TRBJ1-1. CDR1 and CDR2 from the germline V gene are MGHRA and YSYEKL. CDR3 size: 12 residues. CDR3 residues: CASSQDRTEAFF.

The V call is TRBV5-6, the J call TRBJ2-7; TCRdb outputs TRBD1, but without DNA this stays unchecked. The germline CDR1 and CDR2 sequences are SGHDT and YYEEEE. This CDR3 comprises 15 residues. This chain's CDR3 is CASSFGGLASYEQYF.

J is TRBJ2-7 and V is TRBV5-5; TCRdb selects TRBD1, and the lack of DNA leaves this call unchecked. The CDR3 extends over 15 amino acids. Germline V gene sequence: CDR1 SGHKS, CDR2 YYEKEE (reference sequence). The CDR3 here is CASSLWIGENYEQYF.

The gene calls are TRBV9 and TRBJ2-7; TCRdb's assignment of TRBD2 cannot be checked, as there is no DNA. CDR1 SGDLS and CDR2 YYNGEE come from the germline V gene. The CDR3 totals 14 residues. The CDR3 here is CASSDGTSVSEQYF.

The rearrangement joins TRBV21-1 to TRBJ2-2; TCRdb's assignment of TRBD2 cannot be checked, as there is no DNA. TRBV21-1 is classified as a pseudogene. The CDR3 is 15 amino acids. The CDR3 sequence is CASSPPGLRAGELFF.

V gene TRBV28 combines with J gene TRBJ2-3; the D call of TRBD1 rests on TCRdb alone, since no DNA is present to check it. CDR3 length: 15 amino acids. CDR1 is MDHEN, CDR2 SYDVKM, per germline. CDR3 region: CASTLNRGSTDTQYF. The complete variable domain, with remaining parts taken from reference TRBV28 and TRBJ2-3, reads DVKVTQSSRYLVKRTGEKVFLECVQDMDHENMFWYRQDPGLGLRLIYFSYDVKMKEKGDIPEGYSVSREKKERFSLILESASTNQTSMYLCASTLNRGSTDTQYFGPGTRLTVL.

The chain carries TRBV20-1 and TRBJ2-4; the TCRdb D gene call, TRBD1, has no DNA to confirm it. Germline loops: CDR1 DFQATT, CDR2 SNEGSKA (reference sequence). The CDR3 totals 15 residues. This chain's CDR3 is CSAWDREAFENIQYF.

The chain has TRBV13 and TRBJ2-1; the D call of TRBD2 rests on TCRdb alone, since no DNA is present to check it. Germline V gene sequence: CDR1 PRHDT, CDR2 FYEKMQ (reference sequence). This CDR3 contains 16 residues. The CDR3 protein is CASSAPGTSSYNEQFF.

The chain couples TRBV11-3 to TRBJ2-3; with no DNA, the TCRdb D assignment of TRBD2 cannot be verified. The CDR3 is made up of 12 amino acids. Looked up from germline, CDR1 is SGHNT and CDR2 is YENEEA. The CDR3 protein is CASRQGWDTQYF.

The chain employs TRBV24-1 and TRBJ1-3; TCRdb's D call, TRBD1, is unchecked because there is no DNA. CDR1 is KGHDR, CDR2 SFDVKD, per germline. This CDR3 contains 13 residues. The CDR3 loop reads CATMAGAGNTIYF.

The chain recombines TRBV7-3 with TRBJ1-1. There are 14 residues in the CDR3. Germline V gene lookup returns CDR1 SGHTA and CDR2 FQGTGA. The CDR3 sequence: CASSPDGMNTEAFF.

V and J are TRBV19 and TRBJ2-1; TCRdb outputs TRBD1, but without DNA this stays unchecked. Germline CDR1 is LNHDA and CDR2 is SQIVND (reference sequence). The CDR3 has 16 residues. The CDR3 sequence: CASSIAWTGYYNEQFF.

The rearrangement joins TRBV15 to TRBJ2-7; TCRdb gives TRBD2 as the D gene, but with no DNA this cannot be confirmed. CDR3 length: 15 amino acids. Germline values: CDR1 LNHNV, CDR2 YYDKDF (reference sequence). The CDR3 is CATSFRSDYRYEQYF.

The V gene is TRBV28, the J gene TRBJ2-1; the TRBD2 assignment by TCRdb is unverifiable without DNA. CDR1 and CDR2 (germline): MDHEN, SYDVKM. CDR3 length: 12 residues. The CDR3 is CASRTNDNEQFF.

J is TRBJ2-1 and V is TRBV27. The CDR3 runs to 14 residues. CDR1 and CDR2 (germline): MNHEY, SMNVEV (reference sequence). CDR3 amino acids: CASSFRTAYNEQFF.

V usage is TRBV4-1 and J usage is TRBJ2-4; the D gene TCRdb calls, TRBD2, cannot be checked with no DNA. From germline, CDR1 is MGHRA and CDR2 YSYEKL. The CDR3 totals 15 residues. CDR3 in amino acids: CASSQGGMGRDIQYF.

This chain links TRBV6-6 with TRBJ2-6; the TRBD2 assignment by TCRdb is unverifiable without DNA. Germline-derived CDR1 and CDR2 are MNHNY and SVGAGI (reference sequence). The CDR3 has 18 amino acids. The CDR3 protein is CASRNSLPTGSGANVLTF.

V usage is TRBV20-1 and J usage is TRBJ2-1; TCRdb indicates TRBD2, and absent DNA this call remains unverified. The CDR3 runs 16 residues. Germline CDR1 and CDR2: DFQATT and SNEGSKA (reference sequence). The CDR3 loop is CSARVSGASSYNEQFF.

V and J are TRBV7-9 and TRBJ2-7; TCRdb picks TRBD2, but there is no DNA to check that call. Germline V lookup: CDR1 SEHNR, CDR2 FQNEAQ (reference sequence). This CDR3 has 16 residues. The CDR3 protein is CASSLVVGGPSYEQYF. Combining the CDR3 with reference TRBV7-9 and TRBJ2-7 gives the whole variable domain DTGVSQNPRHKITKRGQNVTFRCDPISEHNRLYWYRQTLGQGPEFLTYFQNEAQLEKSRLLSDRFSAERPKGSFSTLEIQRTEQGDSAMYLCASSLVVGGPSYEQYFGPGTRLTVT.

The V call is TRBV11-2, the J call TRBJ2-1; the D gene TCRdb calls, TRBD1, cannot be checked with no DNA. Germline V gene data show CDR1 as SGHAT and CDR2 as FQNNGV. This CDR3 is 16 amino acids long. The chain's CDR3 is CASSLGRGFSYNEQFF.

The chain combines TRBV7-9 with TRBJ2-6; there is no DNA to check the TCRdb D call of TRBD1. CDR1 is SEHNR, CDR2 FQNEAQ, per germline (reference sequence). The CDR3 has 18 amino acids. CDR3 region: CASSPTLGGATGANVLTF.

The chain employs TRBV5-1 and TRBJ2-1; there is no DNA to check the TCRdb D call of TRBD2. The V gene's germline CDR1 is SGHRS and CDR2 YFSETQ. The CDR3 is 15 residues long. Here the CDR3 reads CASSLSGGLYNEQFF.

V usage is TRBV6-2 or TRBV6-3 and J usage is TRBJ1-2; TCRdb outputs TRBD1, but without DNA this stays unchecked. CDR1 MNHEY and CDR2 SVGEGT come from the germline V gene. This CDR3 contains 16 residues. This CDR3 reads CASSYSILRGDYGYTF.

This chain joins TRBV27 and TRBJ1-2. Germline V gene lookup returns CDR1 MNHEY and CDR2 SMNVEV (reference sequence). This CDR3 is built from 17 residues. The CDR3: CASRRNSWTSFYYGYTF.

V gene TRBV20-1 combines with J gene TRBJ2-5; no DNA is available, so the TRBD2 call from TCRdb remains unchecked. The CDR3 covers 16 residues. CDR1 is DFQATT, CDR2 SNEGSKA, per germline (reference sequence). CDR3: CSASKLAGGGQETQYF.

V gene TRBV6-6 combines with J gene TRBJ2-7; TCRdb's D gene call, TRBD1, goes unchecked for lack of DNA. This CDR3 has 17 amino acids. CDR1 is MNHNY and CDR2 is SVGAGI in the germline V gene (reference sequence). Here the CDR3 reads CASSTLMTDRVYYEQYF.

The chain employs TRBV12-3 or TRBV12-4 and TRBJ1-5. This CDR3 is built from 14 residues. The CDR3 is CASSHGERGQPQHF.

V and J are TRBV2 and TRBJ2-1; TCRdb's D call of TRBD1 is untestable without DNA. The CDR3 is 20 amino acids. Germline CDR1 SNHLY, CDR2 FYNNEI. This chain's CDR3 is CASSQPTGPTLTNPYNEQFF.

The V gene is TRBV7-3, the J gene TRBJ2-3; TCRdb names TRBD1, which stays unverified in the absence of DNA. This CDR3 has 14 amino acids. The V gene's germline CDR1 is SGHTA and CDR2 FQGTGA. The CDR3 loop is CASSPEGYTDTQYF.

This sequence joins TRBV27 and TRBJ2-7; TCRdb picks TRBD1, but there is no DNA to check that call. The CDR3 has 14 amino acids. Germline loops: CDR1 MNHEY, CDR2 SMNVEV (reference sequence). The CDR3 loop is CASSPPGGLPEQYF.

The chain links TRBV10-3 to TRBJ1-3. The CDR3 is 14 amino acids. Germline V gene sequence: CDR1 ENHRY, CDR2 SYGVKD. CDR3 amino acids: CAILDSTSGNTIYF.

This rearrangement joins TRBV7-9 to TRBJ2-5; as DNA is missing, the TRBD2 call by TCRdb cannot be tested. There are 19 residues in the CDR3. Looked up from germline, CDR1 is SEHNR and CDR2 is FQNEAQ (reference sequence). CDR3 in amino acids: CASRTSGTSGRTRKETQYF.